This T cell receptor beta chain was documented in a study of T cells after yellow fever vaccination. Study overall: In the case of low-cell-number fractions, SMART-Seq v4 Ultra Low Input was used for preparation. Overall study results and limits: Weaker overall, the secondary response nonetheless peaked faster (day 5 versus 15). The CD4 and CD8 compartments had a small share of their clonotypes in common.

Conversion of TCR transcripts into cDNA relied on 5'RACE template switching, which added a universal primer site and UMIs. Via MiXCR, TCRdb re-called the 5' RACE reads, giving one row per CDR3 protein. Here the sample spans 95,000 to 100,000 distinct CDR3 sequences, approximately 5.5% being singletons. Germline assignment: CDR1 MNHEY and CDR2 SVGEGT. The germline V and J ends were trimmed by 5 bases and 5 bases, with 15 bases remaining between them. This CDR3 has 15 residues. This clonotype was counted at least ten times. Antigen unknown. The sequence came from a man younger than 35 who received the YFV17D yellow fever vaccine. Source: CD8+ T cells sorted from PBMCs, taken 10 days after the yellow fever booster vaccination. The gene calls are TRBV6-2 or TRBV6-3 and TRBJ2-2; possible D gene TRBD1, 6 bases. The CDR3 region is CASSRRPGVTGELFF. The CDR3 bases are TGTGCCAGCAGTCGCCGACCAGGGGTTACCGGGGAGCTGTTTTTT.